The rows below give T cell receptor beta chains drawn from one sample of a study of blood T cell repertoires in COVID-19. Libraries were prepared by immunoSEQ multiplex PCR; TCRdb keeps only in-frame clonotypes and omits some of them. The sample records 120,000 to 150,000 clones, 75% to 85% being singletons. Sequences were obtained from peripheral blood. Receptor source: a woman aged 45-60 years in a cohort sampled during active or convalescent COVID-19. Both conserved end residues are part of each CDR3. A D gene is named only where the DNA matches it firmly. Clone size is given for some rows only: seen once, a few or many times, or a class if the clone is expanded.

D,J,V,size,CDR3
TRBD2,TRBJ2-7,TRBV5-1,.,CASSLGTAGDEQYF
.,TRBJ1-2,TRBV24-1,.,CATSDYGRENGYTF
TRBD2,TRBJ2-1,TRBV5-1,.,CASSLATSGGAGEQFF
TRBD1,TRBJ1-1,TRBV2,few,CASSGQGFNTEAFF
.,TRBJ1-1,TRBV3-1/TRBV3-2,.,CASSQDSGWTEAFF
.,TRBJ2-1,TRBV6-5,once,CASRQDSYNEQFF
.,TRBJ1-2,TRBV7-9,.,CASSFQAGVGGYTF
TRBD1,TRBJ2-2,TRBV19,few,CASNQGTGGVSGELFF
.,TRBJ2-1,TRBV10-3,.,CAISDLFASSDEQFF
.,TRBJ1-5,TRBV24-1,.,CATSDLQHNQPQHF
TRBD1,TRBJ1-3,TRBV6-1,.,CASSERQGRPGNTIYF
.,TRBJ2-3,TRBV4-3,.,CASSQDLGGPTDTQYF
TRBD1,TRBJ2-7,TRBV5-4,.,CASSAVRDRGHEQYF
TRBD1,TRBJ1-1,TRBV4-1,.,CASSQTGTANTEAFF
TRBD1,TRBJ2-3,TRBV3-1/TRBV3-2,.,CASSLRGQGLDTQYF